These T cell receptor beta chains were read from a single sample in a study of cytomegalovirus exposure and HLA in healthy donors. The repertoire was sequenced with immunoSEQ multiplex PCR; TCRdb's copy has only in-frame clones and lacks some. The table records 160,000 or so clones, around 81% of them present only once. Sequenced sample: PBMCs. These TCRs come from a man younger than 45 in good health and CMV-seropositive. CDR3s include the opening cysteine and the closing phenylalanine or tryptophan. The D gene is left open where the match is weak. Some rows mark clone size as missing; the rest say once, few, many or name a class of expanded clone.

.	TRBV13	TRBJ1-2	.	TGTGCCAGCAGCCCCAGGCCCGATGGCTACACCTTC	CASSPRPDGYTF
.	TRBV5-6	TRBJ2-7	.	TGTGCCAGCAGCTTGGGCCAGGGGCAGTACTTC	CASSLGQGQYF
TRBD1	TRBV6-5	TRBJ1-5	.	TGTGCCAGCAGCGACAGGGCGCGGCAGCCCCAGCATTTT	CASSDRARQPQHF
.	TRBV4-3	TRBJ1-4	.	TGCGCCAGCAGCCTTAGACTCGGGGGGGTCGATGAAAAACTGTTTTTT	CASSLRLGGVDEKLFF
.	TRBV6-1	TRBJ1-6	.	TGTGCCAGCAGTGAAACGCAGGGAGGTCATTCACCCCTCCACTTT	CASSETQGGHSPLHF
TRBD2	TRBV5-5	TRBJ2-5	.	TGTGCCAGCAGCTTGGCCCCTAGCGGGGCACAAGAGACCCAGTACTTC	CASSLAPSGAQETQYF
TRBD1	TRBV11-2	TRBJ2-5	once	TGTGCCAGCAGCCCCCGGACAGGACAAGAGACCCAGTACTTC	CASSPRTGQETQYF
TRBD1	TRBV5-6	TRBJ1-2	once	TGTGCCAGCAGCATCCGGGACAGGGAGGTCTATGGCTACACCTTC	CASSIRDREVYGYTF
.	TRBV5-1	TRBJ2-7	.	TGCGCCAGCAGCTTGGCGGCAGGAACTTCCTACGAGCAGTACTTC	CASSLAAGTSYEQYF
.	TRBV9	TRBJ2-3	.	TGTGCCAGCAGCGACGGACTAATCGATACGCAGTATTTT	CASSDGLIDTQYF
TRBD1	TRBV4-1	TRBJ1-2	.	TGCGCCAGCAGCCCGCGTCGGGACAGGGAAGGGGGCACCTTC	CASSPRRDREGGTF
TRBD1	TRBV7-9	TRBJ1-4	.	TGTGCCAGCAGCTTCGGGACAGGGTATGAAAAACTGTTTTTT	CASSFGTGYEKLFF
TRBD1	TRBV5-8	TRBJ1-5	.	TGTGCCAGCAGCCTAGCCCGGGACAGCTATAGCAATCAGCCCCAGCATTTT	CASSLARDSYSNQPQHF
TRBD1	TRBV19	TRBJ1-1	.	TGTGCCAGTAAGGAACAGGGGGCACGCATGAACACTGAAGCTTTCTTT	CASKEQGARMNTEAFF
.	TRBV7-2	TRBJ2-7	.	TGTGCCAGCAGCTTAGCGGGCCTAGCGAACGAGCAGTACTTC	CASSLAGLANEQYF
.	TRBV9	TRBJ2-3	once	TGTGCCAGCAGCGTGGCCGGGGGACTCACAGATACGCAGTATTTT	CASSVAGGLTDTQYF
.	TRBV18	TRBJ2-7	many	TGTGCCAGCTCACCAGGAGGGCTAGGCGAGCAGTACTTC	CASSPGGLGEQYF
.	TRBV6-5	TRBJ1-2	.	TGTGCCAGCAGCAACCTCCTCCCCAGATACTATGGCTACACCTTC	CASSNLLPRYYGYTF
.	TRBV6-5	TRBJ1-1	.	TGTGCCAGCAGTTATACCGGGAACACTGAAGCTTTCTTT	CASSYTGNTEAFF
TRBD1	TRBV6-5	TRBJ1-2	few	TGTGCCAGCAGTTACTCGGGGCAGGGGGCCGGGGGCTACACCTTC	CASSYSGQGAGGYTF
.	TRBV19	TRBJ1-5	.	TGTGCCAGTAGTATAGAGGTGAGCTATAGCAATCAGCCCCAGCATTTT	CASSIEVSYSNQPQHF
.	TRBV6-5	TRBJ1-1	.	TGTGCCAGCAGTTACAGGGGTGGAAACACTGAAGCTTTCTTT	CASSYRGGNTEAFF
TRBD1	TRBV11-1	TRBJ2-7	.	TGTGCCAGCAGCCTCACCGTCCGACAGGGGGCCTACGAGCAGTACTTC	CASSLTVRQGAYEQYF
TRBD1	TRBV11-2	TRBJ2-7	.	TGTGCCAGCAGTTTCGACAGGGGCCCCTACGAGCAGTACTTC	CASSFDRGPYEQYF
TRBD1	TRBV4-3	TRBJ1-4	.	TGCGCCAGCAGCCGTCTCTCCCACAGGGGGCGAGGTAATGAAAAACTGTTTTTT	CASSRLSHRGRGNEKLFF